These 24 T cell receptor beta chains share one sample of origin, sequenced in a study of technical replicates of blood from a handful of donors. Using immunoSEQ multiplex PCR, the repertoire was profiled, and TCRdb retains in-frame clones only, with some absent. The sample shows approximately 65,000 clones, around 87% of them seen only once. The material sequenced was PBMCs. These receptors came from a human donor in good health. Some clones in this sample may be carry-over from other donors' samples.

The V and J genes are TRBV7-2 and TRBJ2-2; TRBD2 aligns across 10 bases. The CDR3 covers 18 residues. The V gene's germline CDR1 is SGHTA and CDR2 FQGNSA. V lost 2 bases and J lost 2; bases outside the gene matches: 8. The CDR3 DNA is TGTGCCAGCAGCTTATATCCTAGCGGGAGAACAAACACCGGGGAGCTGTTTTTT. It yields the protein CASSLYPSGRTNTGELFF. Full variable domain (rest looked up from reference TRBV7-2 and TRBJ2-2): GAGVSQSPSNKVTEKGKDVELRCDPISGHTALYWYRQSLGQGLEFLIYFQGNSAPDKSGLPSDRFSAERTGGSVSTLTIQRTQQEDSAVYLCASSLYPSGRTNTGELFFGEGSRLTVL.

Concerning this clone: The identical CDR3 is also encoded by other nucleotide sequences in the sample. The chain links TRBV29-1 to TRBJ2-7; tentatively, D is TRBD1 (7 bases). CDR1 SQVTM and CDR2 ANQGSEA come from the germline V gene. The V gene lost 3 bases and the J gene lost 4 bases, with 13 bases spanning the gap. The CDR3 covers 13 residues. Here the CDR3 reads CSVEVQGGYEQYF. CDR3 in DNA: TGCAGCGTTGAGGTCCAGGGGGGATACGAGCAGTACTTC.

This chain joins TRBV10-3 and TRBJ2-1, with D maybe TRBD1 (6 bases). In germline, CDR1 is ENHRY, CDR2 SYGVKD. V lost 5 bases and J 8 bases, leaving 13 bases between the germline ends. The CDR3 sequence is 13 residues long. CDR3 sequence (DNA): TGTGCCATCAGTAAGGCAGGGGTCGATGAGCAGTTCTTC. As protein: CAISKAGVDEQFF.

The V call is TRBV30, the J call TRBJ1-3; no reliable D call. The CDR3 has 15 amino acids. Germline V gene sequence: CDR1 GTSNPN, CDR2 SVGIG (reference sequence). V was pared by 3 bases and J by 0 bases, with 12 bases between. Here the CDR3 reads CAWRQTVSSGNTIYF. Here the CDR3 DNA reads TGTGCCTGGAGACAGACCGTAAGCTCTGGAAACACCATATATTTT.

The chain recombines TRBV15 with TRBJ1-5; TRBD1 agrees at 9 bases. V was clipped by 3 bases and J by 5 bases; unmatched bases: 11. Germline assignment: CDR1 LNHNV and CDR2 YYDKDF (reference sequence). The CDR3 is made up of 17 amino acids. The CDR3 DNA follows: TGTGCCACCAGCAGCGACGGGACAGGGTATGGTTATCAGCCCCAGCATTTT. Translated, it gives CATSSDGTGYGYQPQHF.

This clone was seen a few times. The chain has TRBV7-2 and TRBJ2-7; 7 positions match TRBD2. CDR1 is SGHTA and CDR2 is FQGNSA in the germline V gene. J was trimmed by 3 bases and V by 7 bases; bases with no gene match: 9. This CDR3 spans 14 amino acids. The DNA of the CDR3 is TGTGCCAGCACCTACTCCGCGGGGGACTACGAGCAGTACTTC. Residues: CASTYSAGDYEQYF.

This clone was seen only once. The V gene is TRBV30, the J gene TRBJ2-1; D might be TRBD1 (6 bases). From germline, CDR1 is GTSNPN and CDR2 SVGIG (reference sequence). This CDR3 comprises 12 residues. Trimming left V 2 bases short and J 9 bases short, with 11 bases between. CDR3 protein: CAWSPTGIEQFF. The DNA for the CDR3 is TGTGCCTGGAGTCCAACAGGGATTGAGCAGTTCTTC.

The table lists this clone with a few counts. The chain links TRBV6-4 to TRBJ2-1, with 8 bases that match TRBD2. The length of the CDR3 is 17 residues. With V trimmed by 3 bases and J by 0 bases, 7 bases remained unmatched. Germline-derived CDR1 and CDR2 are MRHNA and SNTAGT. The CDR3 here is CASSDTGGASSYNEQFF. Written as DNA, the CDR3 is TGTGCCAGCAGTGATACCGGGGGGGCGAGCTCCTACAATGAGCAGTTCTTC.

The V call is TRBV7-6, the J call TRBJ2-7, with 9 bases fitting TRBD1. CDR3 size: 15 residues. Germline CDR1 SGHVS, CDR2 FNYEAQ. The J segment lost 7 bases and the V segment lost 4 bases, leaving 11 bases of the junction unmatched. The CDR3 loop is CASSSYRQQGAEQYF. The CDR3 bases are TGTGCCAGCAGCTCTTACCGCCAACAGGGGGCTGAGCAGTACTTC.

This chain links TRBV5-1 with TRBJ2-7; 10 bases map to TRBD1. CDR1 SGHRS and CDR2 YFSETQ come from the germline V gene. Trimming took 4 bases from V and 5 from J; bases not matched to a gene: 6. This CDR3 region has 14 residues. The CDR3 region is CASSVGQGSDEQYF. The CDR3 region has the DNA TGCGCCAGCAGCGTGGGACAGGGGAGCGACGAGCAGTACTTC.

As for this clone: One end of the junction varies from germline; a read error may be responsible. The chain has TRBV27 and TRBJ1-2; TRBD1 aligns across 7 bases. Germline V lookup: CDR1 MNHEY, CDR2 SMNVEV (reference sequence). The CDR3 extends over 10 amino acids. The CDR3 nucleotides are TGTGCCAGCAGTAGAACGACAGGGCAATTC. It codes for CASSRTTGQF.

The V and J genes are TRBV19 and TRBJ2-3; D is unclear. This CDR3 is 15 amino acids long. CDR1 LNHDA and CDR2 SQIVND come from the germline V gene (reference sequence). V was cut by 1 base and J by 1 base, with 9 bases left in between. The CDR3 nucleotides are TGTGCCAGTAGTATAGCTACCTTGGGCACAGATACGCAGTATTTT. This sequence encodes CASSIATLGTDTQYF.

V is TRBV15 and J is TRBJ2-6, with TRBD2 matching over 13 bases. The CDR3 sequence is 21 residues long. The V and J ends lost 1 base and 0 bases, in that order; junction bases with no gene match: 9. The germline V gene encodes CDR1 LNHNV and CDR2 YYDKDF (reference sequence). The CDR3 here is CATSRGGGLAGTGSGANVLTF. Written as DNA, the CDR3 is TGTGCCACCAGCAGAGGAGGGGGACTAGCGGGAACTGGCTCTGGGGCCAACGTCCTGACTTTC.

The chain joins TRBV19 to TRBJ2-1; TRBD2 matches at 7 bases. In germline, CDR1 is LNHDA, CDR2 SQIVND (reference sequence). V shed 7 bases and J 6 bases; nucleotides not matched to a gene: 18. The CDR3 is made up of 17 amino acids. Here the CDR3 DNA reads TGTGCCAGTAAGGAGACTAGCATCTCACCGCGGGGCAATGAGCAGTTCTTC. Amino acids: CASKETSISPRGNEQFF.

The chain has TRBV5-6 and TRBJ1-5; D perhaps matches TRBD1 (6 bases). This CDR3 has 14 residues. Trimming left V 5 bases short and J 5 bases short, with 14 bases between. In germline, CDR1 is SGHDT, CDR2 YYEEEE. This CDR3 is CASSYRVGDQPQHF. For the CDR3, the DNA is TGTGCCAGCAGTTACAGGGTTGGGGATCAGCCCCAGCATTTT.

V is TRBV2 and J is TRBJ2-7; D not resolved. The CDR3 is made up of 12 amino acids. V lost 5 bases and J 0 bases, leaving 5 bases between the germline ends. Germline-derived CDR1 and CDR2 are SNHLY and FYNNEI. The CDR3 loop reads CASSLISYEQYF. The CDR3 coding sequence is TGTGCCAGCAGTTTAATCTCCTACGAGCAGTACTTC. Variable domain in full (rest from reference TRBV2 and TRBJ2-7): EPEVTQTPSHQVTQMGQEVILRCVPISNHLYFYWYRQILGQKVEFLVSFYNNEISEKSEIFDDQFSVERPDGSNFTLKIRSTKLEDSAMYFCASSLISYEQYFGPGTRLTVT.

The J gene is TRBJ2-1, the V gene TRBV7-9, with D unclear. This CDR3 has 11 amino acids. From germline, CDR1 is SEHNR and CDR2 FQNEAQ (reference sequence). Trimming took off 5 bases at V and 5 bases at J, with 4 bases between the two ends. The CDR3 reads CASSINNEQFF. CDR3 in DNA: TGTGCCAGCAGCATAAACAATGAGCAGTTCTTC.

This clone has only one observation. J is TRBJ2-5 and V is TRBV7-2; TRBD2 matches at 13 bases. Looked up from germline, CDR1 is SGHTA and CDR2 is FQGNSA. The CDR3 totals 16 residues. The V segment lost 5 bases and the J segment 2 bases; nucleotides outside the gene matches: 5. The CDR3 here is CASSQSLAGGQETQYF. The CDR3 DNA is TGTGCCAGCAGCCAATCACTAGCGGGAGGGCAAGAGACCCAGTACTTC.

The V call is TRBV7-3, the J call TRBJ1-1; weak D call: TRBD1 (6 bases). The V end was cut by 4 bases, the J end by 4 bases, with 16 bases between. The CDR3 runs to 15 residues. Germline CDR1 reads SGHTA; CDR2 reads FQGTGA. The CDR3 DNA sequence: TGTGCCAGCAGCTCTCGGGGGGGCCTGGGCACTGAAGCTTTCTTT. It translates to CASSSRGGLGTEAFF. The complete variable domain, with remaining parts taken from reference TRBV7-3 and TRBJ1-1, reads GAGVSQTPSNKVTEKGKYVELRCDPISGHTALYWYRQSLGQGPEFLIYFQGTGAADDSGLPNDRFFAVRPEGSVSTLKIQRTERGDSAVYLCASSSRGGLGTEAFFGQGTRLTVV.

J is TRBJ2-7 and V is TRBV7-9; TRBD1 is a possible D gene (7 bases). This CDR3 is built from 16 residues. Germline V lookup: CDR1 SEHNR, CDR2 FQNEAQ (reference sequence). The V and J ends lost 2 bases and 2 bases respectively, with 16 bases between them. The CDR3 reads CASSLMWGDRTYEQYF. CDR3 nucleotide sequence: TGTGCCAGCAGCTTAATGTGGGGGGACAGAACCTACGAGCAGTACTTC.

This chain connects TRBV5-1 to TRBJ2-7; possible D gene TRBD1, 6 bases. Germline V gene lookup returns CDR1 SGHRS and CDR2 YFSETQ. V was trimmed by 2 bases and J by 3 bases, leaving 12 bases between them. The CDR3 is made up of 14 amino acids. For the CDR3, the DNA is TGCGCCAGCAGCTTTCAGGGGTCCAGCTACGAGCAGTACTTC. It yields the protein CASSFQGSSYEQYF.

V gene TRBV10-3 combines with J gene TRBJ2-1; 7 positions match TRBD2. V gave up 10 bases and J gave up 3 bases; unmatched junction bases: 6. The length of the CDR3 is 13 residues. Germline-derived CDR1 and CDR2 are ENHRY and SYGVKD. CDR3: CATTSAFYNEQFF. CDR3 DNA sequence: TGTGCCACAACTAGCGCATTCTACAATGAGCAGTTCTTC.

J is TRBJ2-1 and V is TRBV10-2; the match to TRBD1 covers 7 bases. The trim removed 4 bases at V and 2 bases at J, leaving 2 bases unmatched. The CDR3 spans 14 residues. The germline V gene encodes CDR1 WSHSY and CDR2 SAAADI. The CDR3 sequence: CASSGQGAYNEQFF. The CDR3 nucleotides read TGCGCCAGCAGTGGCCAGGGGGCCTACAATGAGCAGTTCTTC.

V is TRBV4-1 and J is TRBJ1-1, with TRBD1 matching over 9 bases. The germline CDR1 and CDR2 sequences are MGHRA and YSYEKL. This CDR3 comprises 17 residues. V was clipped by 4 bases and J by 1 base; unmatched bases: 10. The CDR3: CASSPKPGGQGNTEAFF. The DNA of the CDR3 is TGCGCCAGCAGCCCGAAACCCGGGGGACAGGGGAACACTGAAGCTTTCTTT.